This is a list of T cell receptor beta chains from one sample in a study of T cell responses to AZD1222 COVID-19 vaccine. Produced via immunoSEQ multiplex PCR; TCRdb's table is partial and in-frame only. The data show 85,000 to 130,000 clones, roughly 91% seen once. Source: peripheral blood, taken 28 days after the second AZD1222 dose. The origin of the receptors is an adult who received the AZD1222 COVID-19 vaccine. CDR3s include the opening cysteine and the closing phenylalanine or tryptophan. The D gene is left open where the match is weak. For some rows the clone size is stated as once, few or many, or as a class when expanded; others skip it.

>TRBD1|TRBJ2-2|once|TRBV7-6
TGTGCCAGCCGCGGGACAGGGGGACTTCCCGGGGAGCTGTTTTTT
CASRGTGGLPGELFF
>.|TRBJ1-2|few|TRBV12-3/TRBV12-4
TGTGCCAGCAGCATGGGGGAAAACGGCTACACCTTC
CASSMGENGYTF
>TRBD1|TRBJ1-2|.|TRBV9
TGTGCCAGCAGCGTAGGGACAGGGGTTAATGGCTACACCTTC
CASSVGTGVNGYTF
>.|TRBJ1-4|.|TRBV30
TGTGCCTGGAGTGTAACAACTAATGAAAAACTGTTTTTT
CAWSVTTNEKLFF
>.|TRBJ2-2|.|TRBV7-2
TGTGCCAGCAGCTTCCAAGGGCCGGCCGGGGAGCTGTTTTTT
CASSFQGPAGELFF
>TRBD2|TRBJ2-1|.|TRBV4-3
TGCGCCAGCAGCCAATTGGGACTAGCCTACAATGAGCAGTTCTTC
CASSQLGLAYNEQFF
>.|TRBJ2-1|.|TRBV19
TGTGCCAGTAGTATCGACGGGGTAGGGTCCTACAATGAGCAGTTCTTC
CASSIDGVGSYNEQFF
>.|TRBJ1-1|.|TRBV7-8
TGTGCCAGCAGCCCATTTCAGGGGAACACTGAAGCTTTCTTT
CASSPFQGNTEAFF
>TRBD1|TRBJ2-4|.|TRBV6-1
TGTGCCAGCAGTGAAGTCCAGGGGGCAAACATTCAGTACTTC
CASSEVQGANIQYF
>.|TRBJ2-3|once|TRBV5-1
TGCGCCAGCAGCTTGGATCCAGGGGGCACAGATACGCAGTATTTT
CASSLDPGGTDTQYF
>.|TRBJ2-6|.|TRBV5-1
TGCGCCAGCAGCTTGCCGGTCCCCTCTGGGGCCAACGTCCTGACTTTC
CASSLPVPSGANVLTF
>.|TRBJ1-2|.|TRBV7-2
TGTGCCAGCAGCCCCGGGTTGGGGGCGTCATATGGCTACACCTTC
CASSPGLGASYGYTF
>.|TRBJ1-4|.|TRBV6-5
TGTGCCAGCAGTTACGAGGCCCCCGCGGCTGAAAAACTGTTTTTT
CASSYEAPAAEKLFF
>.|TRBJ1-4|.|TRBV7-8
TGTGCCAGCAGCTTACCTACTTGGCCTAATGAAAAACTGTTTTTT
CASSLPTWPNEKLFF
>.|TRBJ2-7|.|TRBV6-1
TGTGCCAGCAGTGGTACAGGGAAAACCCTTCGGTACTACGAGCAGTACTTC
CASSGTGKTLRYYEQYF
>TRBD1|TRBJ2-3|.|TRBV18
TGTGCCAGCTCGAGTAACCCGGGACAGCAGATTCAGTATTTT
CASSSNPGQQIQYF
>.|TRBJ1-5|.|TRBV6-6
TGTGCCAGTGGGCCGCGGGGACAGCCCCAGCATTTT
CASGPRGQPQHF
>.|TRBJ2-1|.|TRBV5-1
TGCGCCAGCAGCTTGGGGGGGACACGGCTCGAGCAGTTCTTC
CASSLGGTRLEQFF
>.|TRBJ2-7|.|TRBV3-1/TRBV3-2
TGTGCCAGCAGCCAAGAGGGATTGGTCCCAGGGTCCTACGAGCAGTACTTC
CASSQEGLVPGSYEQYF
>TRBD2|TRBJ2-2|.|TRBV6-5
TGTGCCAGCACCTTGGGGGGGGACACCGGGGAGCTGTTTTTT
CASTLGGDTGELFF
>.|TRBJ1-1|few|TRBV28
TGTGCCAGCAGTCCCCGGACGAACACTGAAGCTTTCTTT
CASSPRTNTEAFF
>.|TRBJ1-1|.|TRBV7-2
TGTGCCAGCAGCTTAGGAAGCGACAGGGAAGCTTTCTTT
CASSLGSDREAFF
>.|TRBJ2-5|.|TRBV27
TGTGCCAGCGGCCTACTAGGTGAAGAGACCCAGTACTTC
CASGLLGEETQYF
>.|TRBJ2-5|.|TRBV5-1
TGCGCCAGCAGCTTGGGTTTGGAATCGACGGGGAAGACCCAGTACTTC
CASSLGLESTGKTQYF
>.|TRBJ1-4|.|TRBV14
TGTGCCAGCAGCAACCTCGCGACTAATGAAAAACTGTTTTTT
CASSNLATNEKLFF
>.|TRBJ1-4|once|TRBV2
TGTGCCAGCATCCCCCAAGGGGCTGCTAATGAAAAACTGTTTTTT
CASIPQGAANEKLFF